The entry that follows covers one T cell receptor beta chain sequence. The antigen remains unidentified. At one of its ends the junction is not consistent with the germline gene, which may arise from a read error. Genomic DNA, serving as template, underwent TCR beta VDJ and CDR3 profiling. TCRdb independently ran MiXCR on the reads; one entry per CDR3 protein. The table has about 200,000 distinct CDR3 sequences, 65% seen once; the top ten hold roughly 53%. The data originate from a study of CD8+CD57+ T cells in acquired aplastic anemia. This CDR3 region has 14 residues. Germline values: CDR1 SGHTA, CDR2 FQGNSA. CD8+CD57+ cell expansion, shown by flow cytometry, had occurred in the patients selected for sequencing. Every patient had severe acquired aplastic anemia. Broader study findings: Patients did not significantly differ from controls in CD8+ Simpson's diversity. The number of CD8+ CDR3 sequences shared by patients and controls was about 30.

The chain couples TRBV7-2 to TRBJ2-7; the D is unclear. The sample taken for sequencing was sorted CD4+, CD8+, or CD8+CD57+ T cells (not recorded which) from PBMCs. The receptor was isolated from a human donor with aplastic anemia. The CDR3 coding sequence is TGTGGCAGCAGCTTAGGTTCGAGCTCCTACGAGCAGTACTTC. It specifies CGSSLGSSSYEQYF.